This paragraph reports one T cell receptor beta chain. The V gene's germline CDR1 is MNHEY and CDR2 SMNVEV (reference sequence). V was trimmed by 3 bases and J by 3 bases, leaving 15 bases between them. The CDR3 is 15 residues long. Original handling: Reference gene primer amplification in the assay estimated nucleated cell counts. TCRdb's table, derived via immunoSEQ multiplex PCR, lists solely in-frame clones and lacks some. From that table come the V and J calls and clone size; the DNA was used to work out D and trimming. Among tens of thousands of clones listed, about 89% were seen once. The data stem from a study of blood T cell repertoires in COVID-19. About the study: Samples representing acute and convalescent COVID-19 were sourced from the United States, Italy and Spain. The cDNA or gDNA used as material had been derived from T cells, B-cell-depleted T cells, or PBMCs.

This chain connects TRBV27 to TRBJ2-7, with TRBD2 as a possible D gene (5 bases). This TCR was sampled from a human donor in a cohort sampled during active COVID-19. The sequencing input was peripheral blood. The chain's CDR3 is CASSLRLPAGYEQYF. CDR3 sequence (DNA): TGTGCCAGCAGTTTGCGGTTACCGGCGGGCTACGAGCAGTACTTC.